This T cell receptor beta chain derives from a study of siplizumab effects on memory and regulatory T cells. On this clone itself: Antigen: not known.

The study, taken as a whole, reports: Proliferating Tregs in siplizumab cultures were never verified as suppressive. Naive T cells apparently outstripped memory cells in diversity and seemed major alloresponse contributors.

Assayed TCR templates numbered roughly 93,000 for each sample. TCRdb keeps only in-frame clones here, not all; method: immunoSEQ multiplex PCR. This sample yields approximately 82,000 clones, of which roughly 90% are seen a single time; roughly 1.4% belongs to the top ten. The specimen was Tregs sorted from blood. This TCR came from a human donor in good health.

Here the CDR3 reads CASSSAPADTQYF. The CDR3, as DNA: TGTGCCAGCAGCTCGGCCCCAGCGGATACGCAGTATTTT. The chain has TRBV7-2 and TRBJ2-3; D is unresolved. Per the germline V gene, CDR1 is SGHTA and CDR2 is FQGNSA. Between the trimmed V and J ends, which lost 4 bases and 6 bases, there was a span of 11 bases. This CDR3 contains 13 residues.